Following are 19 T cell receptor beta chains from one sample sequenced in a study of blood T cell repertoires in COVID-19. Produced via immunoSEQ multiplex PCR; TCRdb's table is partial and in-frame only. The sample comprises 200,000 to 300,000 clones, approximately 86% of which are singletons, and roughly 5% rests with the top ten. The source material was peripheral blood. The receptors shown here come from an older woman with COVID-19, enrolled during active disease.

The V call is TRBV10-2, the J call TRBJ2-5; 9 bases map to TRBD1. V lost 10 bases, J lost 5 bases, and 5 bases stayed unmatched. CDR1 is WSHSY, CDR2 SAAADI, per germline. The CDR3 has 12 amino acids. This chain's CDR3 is CATSGQGETQYF. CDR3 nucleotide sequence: TGCGCCACCTCCGGACAGGGGGAGACCCAGTACTTC.

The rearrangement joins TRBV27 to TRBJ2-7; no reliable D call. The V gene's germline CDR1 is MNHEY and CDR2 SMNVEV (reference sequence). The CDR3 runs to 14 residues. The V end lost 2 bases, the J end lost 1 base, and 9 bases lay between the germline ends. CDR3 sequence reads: CASSLSAGSYEQYF. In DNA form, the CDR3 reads TGTGCCAGCAGTTTAAGTGCCGGGTCCTACGAGCAGTACTTC.

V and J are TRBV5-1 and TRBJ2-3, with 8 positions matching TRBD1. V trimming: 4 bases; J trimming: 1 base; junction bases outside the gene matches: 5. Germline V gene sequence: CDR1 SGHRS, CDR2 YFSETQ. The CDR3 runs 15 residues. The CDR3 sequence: CASSPDRVGTDTQYF. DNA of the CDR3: TGCGCCAGCAGCCCGGACAGGGTCGGCACAGATACGCAGTATTTT.

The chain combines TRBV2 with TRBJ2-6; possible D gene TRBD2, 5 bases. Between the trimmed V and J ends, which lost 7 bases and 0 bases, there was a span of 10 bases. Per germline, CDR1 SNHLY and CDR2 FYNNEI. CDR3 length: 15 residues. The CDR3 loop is CASIGLFSGANVLTF. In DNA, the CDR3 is TGTGCCAGCATCGGACTCTTCTCTGGGGCCAACGTCCTGACTTTC.

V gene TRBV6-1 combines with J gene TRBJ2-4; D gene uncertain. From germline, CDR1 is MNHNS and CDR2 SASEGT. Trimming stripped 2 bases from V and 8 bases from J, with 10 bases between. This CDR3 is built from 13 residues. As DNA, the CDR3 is TGTGCCAGCAGTGAAACGGTAAACGACATTCAGTACTTC. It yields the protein CASSETVNDIQYF.

Here the CDR3 DNA reads TGTGCCAGCAGCCCGTCCGGGACAAACCCCCGGGATACGCAGTATTTT. Encoded protein: CASSPSGTNPRDTQYF. This chain uses TRBV7-3 with TRBJ2-3; perhaps TRBD1 as D (6 bases). CDR1 and CDR2 from the germline V gene are SGHTA and FQGTGA. The CDR3 totals 16 residues. The V gene lost 5 bases and the J gene lost 6 bases, with 21 bases spanning the gap.

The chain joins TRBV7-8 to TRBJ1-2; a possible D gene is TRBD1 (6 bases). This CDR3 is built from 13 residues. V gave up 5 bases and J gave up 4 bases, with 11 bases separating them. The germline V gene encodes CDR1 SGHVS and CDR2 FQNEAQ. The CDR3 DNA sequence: TGTGCCAGCAGCCACAGGGCGGCCTATGGCTACACCTTC. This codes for CASSHRAAYGYTF.

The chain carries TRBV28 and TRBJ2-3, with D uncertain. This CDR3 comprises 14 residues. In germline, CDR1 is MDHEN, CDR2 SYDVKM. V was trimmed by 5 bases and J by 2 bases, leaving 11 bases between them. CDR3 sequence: CASSPLEPTDTQYF. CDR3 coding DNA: TGTGCCAGCAGTCCTCTGGAGCCCACAGATACGCAGTATTTT. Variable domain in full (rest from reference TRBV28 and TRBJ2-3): DVKVTQSSRYLVKRTGEKVFLECVQDMDHENMFWYRQDPGLGLRLIYFSYDVKMKEKGDIPEGYSVSREKKERFSLILESASTNQTSMYLCASSPLEPTDTQYFGPGTRLTVL.

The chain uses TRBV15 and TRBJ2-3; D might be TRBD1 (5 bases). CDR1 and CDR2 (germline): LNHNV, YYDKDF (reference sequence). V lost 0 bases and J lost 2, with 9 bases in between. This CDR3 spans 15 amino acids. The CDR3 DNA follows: TGTGCCACCAGCAGAGATCGCAGGGTCACAGATACGCAGTATTTT. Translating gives CATSRDRRVTDTQYF. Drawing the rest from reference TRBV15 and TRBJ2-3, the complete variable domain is DAMVIQNPRYQVTQFGKPVTLSCSQTLNHNVMYWYQQKSSQAPKLLFHYYDKDFNNEADTPDNFQSRRPNTSFCFLDIRSPGLGDTAMYLCATSRDRRVTDTQYFGPGTRLTVL.

The CDR3, as DNA: TGCGCCAGCAGCCCGATCAGGTACACAGATACGCAGTATTTT. It yields the protein CASSPIRYTDTQYF. The chain has TRBV4-1 and TRBJ2-3; D not resolved. V lost 4 bases and J lost 2, with 10 bases in between. The CDR3 covers 14 residues. Germline lookup yields CDR1 MGHRA and CDR2 YSYEKL.

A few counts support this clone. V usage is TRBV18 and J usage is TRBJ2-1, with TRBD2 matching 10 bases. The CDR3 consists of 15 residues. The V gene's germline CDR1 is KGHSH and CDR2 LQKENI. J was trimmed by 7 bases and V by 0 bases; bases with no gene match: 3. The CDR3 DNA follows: TGTGCCAGCTCACCACCGAGCGGGAGGGAAAATGAGCAGTTCTTC. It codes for CASSPPSGRENEQFF.

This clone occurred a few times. The CDR3: CASSLAWTGGLDTEAFF. The CDR3 DNA is TGTGCCAGCAGCTTAGCGTGGACAGGGGGCTTAGACACTGAAGCTTTCTTT. The rearrangement links TRBV7-9 to TRBJ1-1, with 11 bases fitting TRBD1. CDR3 length equals 17 residues. The junction had 6 bases not matched to a gene; V was cut back by 0 bases and J by 3 bases. Germline loops: CDR1 SEHNR, CDR2 FQNEAQ (reference sequence). The entire variable domain, with the rest obtained from reference TRBV7-9 and TRBJ1-1, is as follows: DTGVSQNPRHKITKRGQNVTFRCDPISEHNRLYWYRQTLGQGPEFLTYFQNEAQLEKSRLLSDRFSAERPKGSFSTLEIQRTEQGDSAMYLCASSLAWTGGLDTEAFFGQGTRLTVV.

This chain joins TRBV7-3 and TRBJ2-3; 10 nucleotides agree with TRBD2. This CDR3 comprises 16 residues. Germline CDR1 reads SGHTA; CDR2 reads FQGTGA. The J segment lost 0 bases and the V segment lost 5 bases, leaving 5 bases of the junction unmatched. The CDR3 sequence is CASSPGLAKSTDTQYF. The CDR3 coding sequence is TGTGCCAGCAGCCCGGGACTAGCGAAAAGCACAGATACGCAGTATTTT.

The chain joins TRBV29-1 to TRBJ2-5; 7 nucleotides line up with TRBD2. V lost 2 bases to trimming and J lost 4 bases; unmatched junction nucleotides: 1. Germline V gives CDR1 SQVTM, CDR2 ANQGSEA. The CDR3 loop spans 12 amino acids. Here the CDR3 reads CSVEWGGETQYF. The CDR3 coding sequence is TGCAGCGTTGAATGGGGGGGAGAGACCCAGTACTTC.

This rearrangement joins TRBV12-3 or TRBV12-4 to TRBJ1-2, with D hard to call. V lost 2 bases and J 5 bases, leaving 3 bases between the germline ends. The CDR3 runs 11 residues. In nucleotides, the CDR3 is TGTGCCAGCAGTTTATCGTATGGCTACACCTTC. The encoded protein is CASSLSYGYTF.

For the CDR3, the DNA is TGTGCCACCCGCGACAGGGACAATCAGCCCCAGCATTTT. Residues: CATRDRDNQPQHF. The gene calls are TRBV24-1 and TRBJ1-5; 7 bases are shared with TRBD1. This CDR3 is 13 amino acids long. In germline, CDR1 is KGHDR, CDR2 SFDVKD. V lost 9 bases, J lost 3 bases, and 4 bases stayed unmatched.

The CDR3 is CAISESGRINEKLFF. The CDR3 region has the DNA TGTGCCATCAGTGAGTCGGGCAGAATTAATGAAAAACTGTTTTTT. The chain couples TRBV10-3 to TRBJ1-4; D is unclear. The CDR3 has 15 amino acids. Trimming left V 0 bases short and J 4 bases short, with 9 bases between. Germline lookup yields CDR1 ENHRY and CDR2 SYGVKD.

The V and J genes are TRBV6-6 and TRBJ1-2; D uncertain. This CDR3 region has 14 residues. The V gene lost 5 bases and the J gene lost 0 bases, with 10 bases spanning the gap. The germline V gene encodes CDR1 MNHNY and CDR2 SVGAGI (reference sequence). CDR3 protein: CASSRPVSNYGYTF. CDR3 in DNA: TGTGCCAGCAGTCGCCCGGTGTCTAACTATGGCTACACCTTC.

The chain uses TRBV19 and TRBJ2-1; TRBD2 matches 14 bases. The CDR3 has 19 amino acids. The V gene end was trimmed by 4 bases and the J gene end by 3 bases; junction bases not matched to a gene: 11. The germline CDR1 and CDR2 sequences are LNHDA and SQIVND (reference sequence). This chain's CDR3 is CASSTRTSGRTPLYNEQFF. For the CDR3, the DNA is TGTGCCAGTAGTACCCGGACTAGCGGGAGGACCCCCCTCTACAATGAGCAGTTCTTC.